These 2 T cell receptor beta chains were all obtained from the same sample, sequenced in a study of follicular helper T cells after annual influenza vaccination. Profiled with immunoSEQ multiplex PCR; TCRdb holds only in-frame clones, not every one. The data show over 6,500 clones, 65% to 90% seen once. The time point: 2014-2015 season, pre-vaccination. Here the sequenced sample was CXCR5+ CD38- circulating T follicular helper cells from blood, taken on the day of influenza vaccination. Subset: circulating Tfh, non-naive CD4+CXCR5+PD-1+ (ICOS+CD38+ or ICOS-CD38-). These receptors originate from an adult who received the influenza vaccine.

This chain links TRBV6-5 with TRBJ2-3; TRBD2 agrees at 10 bases. The germline gives CDR1 MNHEY, CDR2 SVGAGI. The length of the CDR3 is 16 residues. V lost 4 bases, J lost 5 bases, and 9 bases stayed unmatched. CDR3 loop: CASSLAGGMGGDTQYF. The CDR3, as DNA: TGTGCCAGCAGTTTAGCGGGGGGAATGGGGGGAGATACGCAGTATTTT.

The J gene is TRBJ2-7, the V gene TRBV2, with D perhaps given as TRBD1 or TRBD2 (5 bases each). The germline V gene encodes CDR1 SNHLY and CDR2 FYNNEI. V was pared by 8 bases and J by 3 bases, with 14 bases between. The CDR3 has 13 residues. For the CDR3, the DNA is TGTGCCAGCGCCCGGGACCAGGGCTACGAGCAGTACTTC. Its protein product is CASARDQGYEQYF.